This T cell receptor beta chain was observed in a study of T cells in Graves' hyperthyroidism and ophthalmopathy. Study as a whole: Before any treatment, at initial diagnosis, peripheral blood was collected.

This clonotype was seen many times. From RNA transcripts, TCR beta CDR3 regions were amplified. The study used the HTBI primer set for a first-round RT-PCR of the TCR CDR3. TCRdb passed the multiplex PCR reads through MiXCR, listing each CDR3 protein once. The table shows about 550,000 distinct CDR3 sequences, with around 21% occurring only once. Trimming removed 10 bases at V and 3 bases at J, with 13 bases between. The germline gives CDR1 SEHNR, CDR2 FQNEAQ (reference sequence). The CDR3 has 12 amino acids. The study enrolled patients aged 18 to 65 with newly diagnosed hyperthyroidism of under 2 months' duration. On the basis of clinical symptoms, serum thyroxine and TRAb, thyroid ultrasound and orbital computed tomography, diagnoses were made.

The chain carries TRBV7-9 and TRBJ2-7; possible D gene TRBD1, 5 bases. The specimen was blood. This TCR derives from a man aged 18 to 30 with Graves' hyperthyroidism. CDR3: CAIESQGYEQYF. The CDR3, as DNA: TGTGCCATCGAAAGCCAGGGCTACGAGCAGTACTTC.